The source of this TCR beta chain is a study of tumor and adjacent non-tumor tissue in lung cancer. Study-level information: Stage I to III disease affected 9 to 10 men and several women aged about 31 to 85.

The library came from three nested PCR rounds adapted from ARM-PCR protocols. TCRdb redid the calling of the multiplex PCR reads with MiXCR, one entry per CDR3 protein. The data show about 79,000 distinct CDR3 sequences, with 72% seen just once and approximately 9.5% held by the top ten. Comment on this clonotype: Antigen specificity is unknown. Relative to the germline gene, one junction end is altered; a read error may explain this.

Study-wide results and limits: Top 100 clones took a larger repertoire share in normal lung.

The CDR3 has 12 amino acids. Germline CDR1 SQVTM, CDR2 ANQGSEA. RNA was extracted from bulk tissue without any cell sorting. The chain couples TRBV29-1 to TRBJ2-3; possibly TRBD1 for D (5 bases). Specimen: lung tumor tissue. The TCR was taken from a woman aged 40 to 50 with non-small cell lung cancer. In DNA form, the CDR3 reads TGCTGCGTCAGGGAAAGCACAGATACGCAGTATTTT. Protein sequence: CCVRESTDTQYF.